Each of the 2 T cell receptor beta chains below was sequenced from the same sample in a study of chemoradiotherapy in HPV16-positive cancers. Sequencing was performed with immunoSEQ multiplex PCR; in TCRdb, only in-frame clones are kept and a portion is missing. This sample carries just under 40,000 clones, around 76% of them seen once, and the ten largest clones take more than 5%. This sample comprised blood, obtained from a patient who underwent chemoradiotherapy. Receptor source: a human donor with HPV-associated anogenital cancer.

The CDR3 DNA reads TGTGCCTGGAGCAACAGGGGCTCCGGAAACACCATATATTTT. It codes for CAWSNRGSGNTIYF. The V and J genes are TRBV30 and TRBJ1-3; 7 bases align to TRBD1. The V gene end was trimmed by 3 bases and the J gene end by 4 bases; junction bases not matched to a gene: 6. The CDR3 contains 14 residues. Germline V gene data show CDR1 as GTSNPN and CDR2 as SVGIG (reference sequence).

This sequence joins TRBV7-2 and TRBJ1-5, with 7 nucleotides matching TRBD1. With 6 bases clipped from V and 3 bases from J, the junction kept 5 bases outside the gene matches. CDR3 length: 14 residues. Per germline, CDR1 SGHTA and CDR2 FQGNSA. This CDR3 is CASRLGTANQPQHF. The CDR3 coding sequence is TGTGCCAGCAGACTAGGGACAGCCAATCAGCCCCAGCATTTT.